The rows below give T cell receptor beta chains drawn from one sample of a study of control samples from healthy donors and cancer patients. Sequenced by immunoSEQ multiplex PCR; TCRdb stores in-frame clones only, minus some. Here the sample spans roughly 200,000 clones, approximately 92% being singletons. Material for sequencing was blood. The receptor set was obtained from a man aged 18 to 30 in good health. CDR3s include the opening cysteine and the closing phenylalanine or tryptophan. Fields, in order: J gene, D gene, V gene, CDR3 length, clone size, CDR3 protein, CDR3 DNA. D genes are given only for firm matches. The listing skips clone size in some rows; elsewhere it reads once, few, many or a size class.

>TRBJ2-3|.|TRBV5-6|15|.
CASSLYNFRTDTQYF
TGTGCCAGCAGCTTGTATAACTTTCGCACAGATACGCAGTATTTT
>TRBJ2-5|.|TRBV9|15|.
CASSVEGQVRETQYF
TGTGCCAGCAGCGTAGAGGGGCAGGTCCGGGAGACCCAGTACTTC
>TRBJ2-7|TRBD1|TRBV3-1/TRBV3-2|15|.
CASSFPGQGSYEQYF
TGTGCCAGCAGTTTTCCGGGACAGGGCTCCTACGAGCAGTACTTC
>TRBJ1-1|.|TRBV28|13|once
CASSPGSNTEAFF
TGTGCCAGCAGTCCGGGCAGTAACACTGAAGCTTTCTTT
>TRBJ2-7|.|TRBV12-5|15|.
CASGPSPRAQHEQYF
TGTGCTAGTGGTCCAAGCCCCCGGGCCCAGCACGAGCAGTACTTC
>TRBJ1-6|.|TRBV14|18|.
CASSQGGRPSSYNSPLHF
TGTGCCAGCAGCCAAGGGGGCCGCCCGAGCTCCTATAATTCACCCCTCCACTTT
>TRBJ1-1|TRBD1|TRBV19|16|.
CASNTPGQGVVTEAFF
TGTGCCAGTAATACTCCGGGACAGGGGGTCGTCACTGAAGCTTTCTTT
>TRBJ2-1|TRBD2|TRBV24-1|19|few
CATSDFVGSGGATMGEQFF
TGTGCCACCAGTGATTTCGTTGGTAGCGGGGGGGCGACTATGGGTGAGCAGTTCTTC
>TRBJ2-2|.|TRBV3-1/TRBV3-2|12|.
CASSQSSGELFF
TGTGCCAGCAGCCAATCCTCCGGGGAGCTGTTTTTT
>TRBJ2-2|TRBD1|TRBV7-9|14|.
CASRPPGQGGELFF
TGTGCCAGCAGGCCACCGGGACAGGGGGGGGAGCTGTTTTTT
>TRBJ1-6|.|TRBV6-4|14|.
CASSDGGVSSPLHF
TGTGCCAGCAGTGACGGAGGGGTTAGTTCACCCCTCCACTTT
>TRBJ2-5|TRBD1|TRBV24-1|15|.
CATSDQTGPKETQYF
TGTGCCACCAGTGATCAGACAGGGCCCAAGGAGACCCAGTACTTC
>TRBJ2-3|TRBD2|TRBV19|15|.
CASTSGGASTDTQYF
TGTGCCAGTACCAGCGGGGGGGCTAGCACAGATACGCAGTATTTT
>TRBJ1-1|TRBD1|TRBV5-5|16|.
CASSFTNLAGGAEAFF
TGTGCCAGCAGCTTCACCAATTTGGCAGGGGGCGCTGAAGCTTTCTTT
>TRBJ1-4|TRBD1|TRBV19|14|.
CASSLGQGSEKLFF
TGTGCCAGTAGTCTAGGACAGGGTAGTGAAAAACTGTTTTTT
>TRBJ2-3|.|TRBV6-5|13|.
CASKLSFTDTQYF
TGTGCCAGTAAACTCTCTTTCACAGATACGCAGTATTTT
>TRBJ1-1|.|TRBV2|13|.
CASSRLLDTEAFF
TGTGCCAGCAGTCGCCTGCTCGACACTGAAGCTTTCTTT